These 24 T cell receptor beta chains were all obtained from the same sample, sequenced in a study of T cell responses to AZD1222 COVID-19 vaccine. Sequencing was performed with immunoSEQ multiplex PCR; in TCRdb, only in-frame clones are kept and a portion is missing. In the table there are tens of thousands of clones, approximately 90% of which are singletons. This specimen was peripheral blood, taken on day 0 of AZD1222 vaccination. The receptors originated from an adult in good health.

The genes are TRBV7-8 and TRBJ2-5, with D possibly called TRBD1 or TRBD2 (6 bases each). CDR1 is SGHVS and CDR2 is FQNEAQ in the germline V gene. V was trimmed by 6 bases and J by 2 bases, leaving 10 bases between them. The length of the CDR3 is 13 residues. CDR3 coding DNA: TGTGCCAGCAGACAGGGACTTCAAGAGACCCAGTACTTC. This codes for CASRQGLQETQYF.

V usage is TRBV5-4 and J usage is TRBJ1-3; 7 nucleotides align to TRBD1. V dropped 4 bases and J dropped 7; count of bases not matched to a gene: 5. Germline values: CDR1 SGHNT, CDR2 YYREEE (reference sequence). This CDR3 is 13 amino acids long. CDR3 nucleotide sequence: TGTGCCAGCAGCCGCGGGACAGCCAACACCATATATTTT. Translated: CASSRGTANTIYF.

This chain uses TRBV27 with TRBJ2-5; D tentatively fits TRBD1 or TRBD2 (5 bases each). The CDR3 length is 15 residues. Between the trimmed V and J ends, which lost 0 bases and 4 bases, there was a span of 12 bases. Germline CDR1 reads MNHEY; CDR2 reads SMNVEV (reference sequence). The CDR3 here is CASSLSWGSGETQYF. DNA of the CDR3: TGTGCCAGCAGTTTATCGTGGGGGTCGGGAGAGACCCAGTACTTC.

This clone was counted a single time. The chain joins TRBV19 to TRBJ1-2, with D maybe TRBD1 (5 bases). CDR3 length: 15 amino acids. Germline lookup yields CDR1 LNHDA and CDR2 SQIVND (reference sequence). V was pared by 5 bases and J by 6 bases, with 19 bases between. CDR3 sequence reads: CASSLMGRTRNGYTF. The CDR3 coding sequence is TGTGCCAGTAGTCTTATGGGGCGGACCCGGAATGGCTACACCTTC.

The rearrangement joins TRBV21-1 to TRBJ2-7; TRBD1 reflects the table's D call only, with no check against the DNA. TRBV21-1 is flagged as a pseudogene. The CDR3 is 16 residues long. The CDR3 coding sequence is TGTGCCAGCCCCCCGTCTCGACAGGGGTTTACCTACGAGCAGTACTTC. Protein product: CASPPSRQGFTYEQYF.

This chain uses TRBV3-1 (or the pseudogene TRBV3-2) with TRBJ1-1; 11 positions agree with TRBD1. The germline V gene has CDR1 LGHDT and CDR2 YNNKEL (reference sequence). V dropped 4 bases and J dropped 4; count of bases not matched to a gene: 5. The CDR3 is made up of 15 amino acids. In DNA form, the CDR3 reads TGTGCCAGCAGCCCCAGGACAGGGGGCCTCACTGAAGCTTTCTTT. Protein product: CASSPRTGGLTEAFF.

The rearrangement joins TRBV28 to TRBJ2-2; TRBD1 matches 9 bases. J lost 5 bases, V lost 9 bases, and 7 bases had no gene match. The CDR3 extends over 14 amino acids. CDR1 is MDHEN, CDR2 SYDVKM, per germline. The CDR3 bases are TGTGCCAGTACAGGGGGCGCGGAAACCGGGGAGCTGTTTTTT. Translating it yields CASTGGAETGELFF.

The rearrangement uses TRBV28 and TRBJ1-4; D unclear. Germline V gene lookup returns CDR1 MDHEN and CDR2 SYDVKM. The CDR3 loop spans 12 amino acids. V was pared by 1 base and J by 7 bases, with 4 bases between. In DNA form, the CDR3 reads TGTGCCAGCAGTTTATCACCTGAAAAACTGTTTTTT. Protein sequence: CASSLSPEKLFF.

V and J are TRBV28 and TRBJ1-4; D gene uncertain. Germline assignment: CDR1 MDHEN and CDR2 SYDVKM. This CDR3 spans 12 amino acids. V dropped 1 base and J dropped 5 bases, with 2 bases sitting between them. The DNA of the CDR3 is TGTGCCAGCAGTTTATTAAATGAAAAACTGTTTTTT. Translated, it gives CASSLLNEKLFF.

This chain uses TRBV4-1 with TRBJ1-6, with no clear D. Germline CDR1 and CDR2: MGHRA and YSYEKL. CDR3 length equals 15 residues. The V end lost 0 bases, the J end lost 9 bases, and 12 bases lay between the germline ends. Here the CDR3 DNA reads TGCGCCAGCAGCCAAGACGTGGGTTTAGGTTCACCCCTCCACTTT. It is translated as CASSQDVGLGSPLHF.

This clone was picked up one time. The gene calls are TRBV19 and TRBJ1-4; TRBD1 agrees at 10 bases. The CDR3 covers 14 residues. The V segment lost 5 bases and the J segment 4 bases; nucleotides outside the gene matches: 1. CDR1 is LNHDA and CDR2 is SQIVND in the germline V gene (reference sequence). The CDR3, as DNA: TGTGCCAGTAGTCGGGACAGGGGTAATGAAAAACTGTTTTTT. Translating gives CASSRDRGNEKLFF.

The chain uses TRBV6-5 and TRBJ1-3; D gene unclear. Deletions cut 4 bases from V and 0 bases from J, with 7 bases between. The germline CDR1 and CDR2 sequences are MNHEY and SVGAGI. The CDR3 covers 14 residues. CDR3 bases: TGTGCCAGCAGTTCACTACGCTCTGGAAACACCATATATTTT. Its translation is CASSSLRSGNTIYF.

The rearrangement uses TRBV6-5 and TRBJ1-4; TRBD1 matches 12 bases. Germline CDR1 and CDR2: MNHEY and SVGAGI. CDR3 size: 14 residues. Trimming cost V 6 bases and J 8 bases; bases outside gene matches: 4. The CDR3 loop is CASSGTGGREKLFF. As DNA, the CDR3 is TGTGCCAGCAGCGGGACAGGGGGCCGGGAAAAACTGTTTTTT.

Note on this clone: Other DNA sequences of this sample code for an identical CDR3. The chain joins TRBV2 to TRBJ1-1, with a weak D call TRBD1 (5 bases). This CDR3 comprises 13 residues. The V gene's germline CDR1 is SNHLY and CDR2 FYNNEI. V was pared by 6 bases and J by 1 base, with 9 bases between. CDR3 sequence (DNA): TGTGCCAGCAGCCTCGGACAGAACACTGAAGCTTTCTTT. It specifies CASSLGQNTEAFF.

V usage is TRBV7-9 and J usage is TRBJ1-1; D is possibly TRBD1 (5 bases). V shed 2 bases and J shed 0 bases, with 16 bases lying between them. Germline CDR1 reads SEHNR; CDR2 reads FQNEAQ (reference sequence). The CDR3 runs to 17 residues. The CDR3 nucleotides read TGTGCCAGCAGCTTATCGGACACAGCCCTTATGAACACTGAAGCTTTCTTT. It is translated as CASSLSDTALMNTEAFF.

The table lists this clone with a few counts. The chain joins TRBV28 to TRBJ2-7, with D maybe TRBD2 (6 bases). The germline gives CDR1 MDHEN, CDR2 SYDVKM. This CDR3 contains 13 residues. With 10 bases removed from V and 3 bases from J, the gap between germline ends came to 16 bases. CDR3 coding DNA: TGTGCCACCTCCCTGGGCGGGGTCTACGAGCAGTACTTC. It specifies CATSLGGVYEQYF.

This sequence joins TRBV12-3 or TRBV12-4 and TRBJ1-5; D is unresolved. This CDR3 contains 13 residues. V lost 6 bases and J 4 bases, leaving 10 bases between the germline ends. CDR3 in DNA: TGTGCCAGCAGCCCGGACCGTAATCAGCCCCAGCATTTT. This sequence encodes CASSPDRNQPQHF.

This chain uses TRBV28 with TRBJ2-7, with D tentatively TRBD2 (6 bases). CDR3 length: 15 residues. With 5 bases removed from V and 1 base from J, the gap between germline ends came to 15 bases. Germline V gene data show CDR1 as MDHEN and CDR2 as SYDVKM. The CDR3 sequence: CASSPDGGTSYEQYF. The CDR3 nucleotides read TGTGCCAGCAGTCCAGACGGCGGGACGTCCTACGAGCAGTACTTC.

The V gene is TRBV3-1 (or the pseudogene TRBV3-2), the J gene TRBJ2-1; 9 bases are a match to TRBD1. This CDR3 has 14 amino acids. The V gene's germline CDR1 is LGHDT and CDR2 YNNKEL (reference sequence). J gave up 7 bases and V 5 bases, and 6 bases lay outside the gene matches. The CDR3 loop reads CASSSYRGLNEQFF. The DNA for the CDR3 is TGTGCCAGCAGCTCATACAGGGGGCTTAATGAGCAGTTCTTC.

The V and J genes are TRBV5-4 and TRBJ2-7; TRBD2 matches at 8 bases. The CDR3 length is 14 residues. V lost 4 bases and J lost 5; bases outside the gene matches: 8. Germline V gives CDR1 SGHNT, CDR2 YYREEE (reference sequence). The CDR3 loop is CASSRTGGPNEQYF. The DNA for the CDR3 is TGTGCCAGCAGCCGAACGGGAGGGCCCAACGAGCAGTACTTC.

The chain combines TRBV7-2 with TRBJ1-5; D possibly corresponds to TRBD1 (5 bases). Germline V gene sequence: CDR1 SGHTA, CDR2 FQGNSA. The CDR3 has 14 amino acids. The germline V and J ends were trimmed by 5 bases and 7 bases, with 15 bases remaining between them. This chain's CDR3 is CASSPRRRDQPQHF. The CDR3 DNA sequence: TGTGCCAGCAGCCCCAGGAGGAGGGACCAGCCCCAGCATTTT. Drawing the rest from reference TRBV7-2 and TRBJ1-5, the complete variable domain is GAGVSQSPSNKVTEKGKDVELRCDPISGHTALYWYRQSLGQGLEFLIYFQGNSAPDKSGLPSDRFSAERTGGSVSTLTIQRTQQEDSAVYLCASSPRRRDQPQHFGDGTRLSIL.

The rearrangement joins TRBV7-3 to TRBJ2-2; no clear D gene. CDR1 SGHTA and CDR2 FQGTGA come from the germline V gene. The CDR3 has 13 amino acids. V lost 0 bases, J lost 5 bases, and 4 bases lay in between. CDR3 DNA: TGTGCCAGCAGCTTAACCGTGACCGGGGAGCTGTTTTTT. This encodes CASSLTVTGELFF.

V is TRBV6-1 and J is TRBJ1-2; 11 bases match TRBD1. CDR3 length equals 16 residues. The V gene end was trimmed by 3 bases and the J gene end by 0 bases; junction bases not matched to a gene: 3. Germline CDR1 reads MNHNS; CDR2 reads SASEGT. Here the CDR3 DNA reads TGTGCCAGCAGTGACCCGGGACAGGGGGCTAACTATGGCTACACCTTC. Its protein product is CASSDPGQGANYGYTF.

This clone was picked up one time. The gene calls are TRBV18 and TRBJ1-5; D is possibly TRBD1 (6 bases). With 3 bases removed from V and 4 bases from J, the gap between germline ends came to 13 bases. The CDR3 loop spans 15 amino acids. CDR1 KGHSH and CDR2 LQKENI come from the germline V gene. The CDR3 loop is CASSPGTRGNQPQHF. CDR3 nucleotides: TGTGCCAGCTCACCCGGGACCAGGGGAAATCAGCCCCAGCATTTT.